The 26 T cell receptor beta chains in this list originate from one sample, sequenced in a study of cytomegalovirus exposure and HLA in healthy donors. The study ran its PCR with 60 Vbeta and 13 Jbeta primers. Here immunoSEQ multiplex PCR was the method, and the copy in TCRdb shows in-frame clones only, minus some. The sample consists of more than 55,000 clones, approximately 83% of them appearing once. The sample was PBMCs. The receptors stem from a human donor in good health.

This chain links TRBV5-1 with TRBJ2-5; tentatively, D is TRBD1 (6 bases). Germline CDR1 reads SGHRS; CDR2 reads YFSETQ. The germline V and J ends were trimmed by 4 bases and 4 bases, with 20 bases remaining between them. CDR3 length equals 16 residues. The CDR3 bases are TGCGCCAGCAGCCTGGGCGGACAGATACAAATAGAGACCCAGTACTTC. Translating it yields CASSLGGQIQIETQYF. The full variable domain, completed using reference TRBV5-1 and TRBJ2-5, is KAGVTQTPRYLIKTRGQQVTLSCSPISGHRSVSWYQQTPGQGLQFLFEYFSETQRNKGNFPGRFSGRQFSNSRSEMNVSTLELGDSALYLCASSLGGQIQIETQYFGPGTRLLVL.

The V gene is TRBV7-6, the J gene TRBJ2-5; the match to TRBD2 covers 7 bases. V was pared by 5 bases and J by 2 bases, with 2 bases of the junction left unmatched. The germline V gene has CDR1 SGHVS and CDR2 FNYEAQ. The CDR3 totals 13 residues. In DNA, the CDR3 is TGTGCCAGCAGCCCTAGCGGACAAGAGACCCAGTACTTC. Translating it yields CASSPSGQETQYF.

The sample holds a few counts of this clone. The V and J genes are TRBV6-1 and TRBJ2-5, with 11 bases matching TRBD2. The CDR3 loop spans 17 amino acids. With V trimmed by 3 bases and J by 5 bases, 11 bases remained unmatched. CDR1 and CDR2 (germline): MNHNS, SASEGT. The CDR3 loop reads CASSDGSGRAWGETQYF. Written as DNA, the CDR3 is TGTGCCAGCAGTGACGGTAGCGGGAGGGCCTGGGGGGAGACCCAGTACTTC.

The CDR3 DNA reads TGTGCCAGCAACAAGAACGGGGGGCTGTACACTGAAGCTTTCTTT. Translating it yields CASNKNGGLYTEAFF. The gene calls are TRBV7-2 and TRBJ1-1; D may be TRBD1 (6 bases). With 7 bases removed from V and 3 bases from J, the gap between germline ends came to 18 bases. The CDR3 is 15 amino acids. Germline V gene lookup returns CDR1 SGHTA and CDR2 FQGNSA.

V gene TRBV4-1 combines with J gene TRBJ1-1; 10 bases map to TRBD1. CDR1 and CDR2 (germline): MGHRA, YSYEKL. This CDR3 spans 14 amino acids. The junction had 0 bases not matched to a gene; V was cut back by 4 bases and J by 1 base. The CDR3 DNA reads TGCGCCAGCAGCCGGACAGGGGGGAACACTGAAGCTTTCTTT. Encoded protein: CASSRTGGNTEAFF.

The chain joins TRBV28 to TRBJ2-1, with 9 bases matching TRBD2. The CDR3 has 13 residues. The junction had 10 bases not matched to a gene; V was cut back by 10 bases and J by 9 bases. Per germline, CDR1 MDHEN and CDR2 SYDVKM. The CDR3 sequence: CATGGTSISEQFF. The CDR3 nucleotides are TGTGCCACCGGGGGGACTAGCATTTCTGAGCAGTTCTTC.

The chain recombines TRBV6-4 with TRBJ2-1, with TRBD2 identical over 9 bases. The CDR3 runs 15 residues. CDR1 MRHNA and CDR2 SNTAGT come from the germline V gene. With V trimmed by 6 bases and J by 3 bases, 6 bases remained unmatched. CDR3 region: CASSPGLADYNEQFF. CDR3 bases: TGTGCCAGCAGCCCGGGACTAGCAGACTACAATGAGCAGTTCTTC.

The CDR3 region is CASSRRGEETQYF. As DNA, the CDR3 is TGTGCCAGCAGCCGCCGCGGCGAAGAGACCCAGTACTTC. The J gene is TRBJ2-5, the V gene TRBV7-2; D uncertain. Trimming cost V 5 bases and J 3 bases, with 10 bases left between them. The CDR3 has 13 amino acids. CDR1 SGHTA and CDR2 FQGNSA come from the germline V gene.

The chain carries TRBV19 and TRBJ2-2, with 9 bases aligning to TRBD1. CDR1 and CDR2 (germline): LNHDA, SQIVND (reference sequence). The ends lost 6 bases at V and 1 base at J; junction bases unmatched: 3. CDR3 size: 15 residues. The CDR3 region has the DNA TGTGCCAGTAGGCCGGGACAGGGGAACACCGGGGAGCTGTTTTTT. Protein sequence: CASRPGQGNTGELFF.

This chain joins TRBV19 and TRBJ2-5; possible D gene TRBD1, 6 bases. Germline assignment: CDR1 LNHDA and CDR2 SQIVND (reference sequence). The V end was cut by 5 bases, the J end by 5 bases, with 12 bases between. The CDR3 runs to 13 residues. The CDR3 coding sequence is TGTGCCAGTAGTTCACAGGGTCGGGAGACCCAGTACTTC. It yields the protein CASSSQGRETQYF. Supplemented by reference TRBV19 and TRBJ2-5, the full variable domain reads DGGITQSPKYLFRKEGQNVTLSCEQNLNHDAMYWYRQDPGQGLRLIYYSQIVNDFQKGDIAEGYSVSREKKESFPLTVTSAQKNPTAFYLCASSSQGRETQYFGPGTRLLVL.

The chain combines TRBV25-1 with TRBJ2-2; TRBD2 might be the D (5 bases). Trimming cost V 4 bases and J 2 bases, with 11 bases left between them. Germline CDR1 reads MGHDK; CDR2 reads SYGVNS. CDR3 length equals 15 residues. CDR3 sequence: CASSGRSGNTGELFF. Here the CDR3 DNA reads TGTGCCAGCAGTGGTAGGTCGGGAAACACCGGGGAGCTGTTTTTT.

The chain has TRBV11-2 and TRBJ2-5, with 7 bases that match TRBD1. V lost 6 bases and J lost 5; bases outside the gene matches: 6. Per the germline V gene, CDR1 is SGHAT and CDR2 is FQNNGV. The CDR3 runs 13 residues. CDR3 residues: CASSRQGQETQYF. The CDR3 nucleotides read TGTGCCAGCAGTCGTCAGGGACAGGAGACCCAGTACTTC. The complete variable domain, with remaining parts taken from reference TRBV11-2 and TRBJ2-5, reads EAGVAQSPRYKIIEKRQSVAFWCNPISGHATLYWYQQILGQGPKLLIQFQNNGVVDDSQLPKDRFSAERLKGVDSTLKIQPAKLEDSAVYLCASSRQGQETQYFGPGTRLLVL.

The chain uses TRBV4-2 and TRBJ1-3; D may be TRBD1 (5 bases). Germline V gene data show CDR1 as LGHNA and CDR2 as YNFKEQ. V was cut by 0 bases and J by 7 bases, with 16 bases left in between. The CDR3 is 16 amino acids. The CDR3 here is CASSQDQAAGFNTIYF. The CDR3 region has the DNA TGTGCCAGCAGCCAAGATCAGGCGGCAGGGTTCAACACCATATATTTT.

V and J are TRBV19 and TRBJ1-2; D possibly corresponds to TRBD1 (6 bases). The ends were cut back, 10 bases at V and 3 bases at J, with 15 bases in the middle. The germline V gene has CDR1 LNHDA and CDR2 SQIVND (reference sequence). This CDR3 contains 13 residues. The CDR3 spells CATRKDSDYGYTF. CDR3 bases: TGTGCCACCCGAAAGGACAGCGACTATGGCTACACCTTC.

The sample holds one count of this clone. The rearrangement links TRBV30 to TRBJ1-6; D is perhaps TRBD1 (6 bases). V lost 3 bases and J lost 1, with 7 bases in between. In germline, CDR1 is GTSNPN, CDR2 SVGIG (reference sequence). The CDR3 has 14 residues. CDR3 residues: CAWRGASYNSPLHF. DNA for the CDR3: TGTGCCTGGAGGGGGGCGTCCTATAATTCACCCCTCCACTTT. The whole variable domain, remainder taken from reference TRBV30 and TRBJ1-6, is SQTIHQWPATLVQPVGSPLSLECTVEGTSNPNLYWYRQAAGRGLQLLFYSVGIGQISSEVPQNLSASRPQDRQFILSSKKLLLSDSGFYLCAWRGASYNSPLHFGNGTRLTVT.

The CDR3 DNA follows: TGTGCCAGCAGCTCGAGCGGGACTAGCGGGAGGGGGGCCCTCGAGCAGTACTTC. It translates to CASSSSGTSGRGALEQYF. V usage is TRBV7-6 and J usage is TRBJ2-7; 16 nucleotides match TRBD2. From germline, CDR1 is SGHVS and CDR2 FNYEAQ. This CDR3 region has 18 residues. Losses at the gene ends were 4 bases for V and 6 bases for J; bases not matched to a gene: 12. Drawing the rest from reference TRBV7-6 and TRBJ2-7, the complete variable domain is GAGVSQSPRYKVTKRGQDVALRCDPISGHVSLYWYRQALGQGPEFLTYFNYEAQQDKSGLPNDRFSAERPEGSISTLTIQRTEQRDSAMYRCASSSSGTSGRGALEQYFGPGTRLTVT.

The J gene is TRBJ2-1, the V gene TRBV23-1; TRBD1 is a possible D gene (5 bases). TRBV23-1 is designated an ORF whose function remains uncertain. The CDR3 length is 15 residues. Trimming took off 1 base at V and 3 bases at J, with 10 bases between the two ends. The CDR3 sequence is CASSQYRLVYNEQFF. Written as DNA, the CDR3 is TGCGCCAGCAGTCAATACAGGCTGGTCTACAATGAGCAGTTCTTC.

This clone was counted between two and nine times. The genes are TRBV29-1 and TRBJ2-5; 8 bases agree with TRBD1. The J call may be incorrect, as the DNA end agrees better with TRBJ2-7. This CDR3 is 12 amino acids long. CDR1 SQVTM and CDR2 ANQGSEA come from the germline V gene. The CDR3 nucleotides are TGCAGCGTTGATGGGGACAGGTACGAGCAGTACTTC. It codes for CSVDGDRYEQYF.

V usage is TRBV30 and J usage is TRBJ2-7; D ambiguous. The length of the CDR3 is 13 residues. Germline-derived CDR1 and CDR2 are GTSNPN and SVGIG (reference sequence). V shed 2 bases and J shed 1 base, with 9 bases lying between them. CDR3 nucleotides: TGTGCCTGGAGTATACACAATTCCTACGAGCAGTACTTC. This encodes CAWSIHNSYEQYF.

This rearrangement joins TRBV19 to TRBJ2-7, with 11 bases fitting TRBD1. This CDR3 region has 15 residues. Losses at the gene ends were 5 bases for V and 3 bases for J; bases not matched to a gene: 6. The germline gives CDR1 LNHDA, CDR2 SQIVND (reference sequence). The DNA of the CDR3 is TGTGCCAGTAGTTCTGGACAGGGGGCTTTCTACGAGCAGTACTTC. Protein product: CASSSGQGAFYEQYF.

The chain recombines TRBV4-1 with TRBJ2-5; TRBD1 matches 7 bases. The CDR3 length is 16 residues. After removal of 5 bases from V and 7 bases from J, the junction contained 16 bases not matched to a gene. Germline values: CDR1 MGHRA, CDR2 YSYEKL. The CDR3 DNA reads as TGCGCCAGCAGCAGAACAGGGGATGGTTCCTCCGGGACCCAGTACTTC. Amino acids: CASSRTGDGSSGTQYF.

DNA for the CDR3: TGTGCCAGCAGCCCGACTAGCGGGAGGTGGGATACGCAGTATTTT. It is translated as CASSPTSGRWDTQYF. The rearrangement joins TRBV7-3 to TRBJ2-3, with 13 nucleotides matching TRBD2. CDR1 and CDR2 from the germline V gene are SGHTA and FQGTGA. V lost 5 bases and J lost 6; bases outside the gene matches: 5. This CDR3 comprises 15 residues.

CDR3 protein: CASSPGVGEGTDTQYF. CDR3 in DNA: TGTGCCAGCAGCCCGGGTGTAGGGGAGGGCACAGATACGCAGTATTTT. This chain uses TRBV7-8 with TRBJ2-3; weak D call: TRBD2 (6 bases). The CDR3 is made up of 16 amino acids. The ends were cut back, 5 bases at V and 1 base at J, with 16 bases in the middle. Germline V gives CDR1 SGHVS, CDR2 FQNEAQ.

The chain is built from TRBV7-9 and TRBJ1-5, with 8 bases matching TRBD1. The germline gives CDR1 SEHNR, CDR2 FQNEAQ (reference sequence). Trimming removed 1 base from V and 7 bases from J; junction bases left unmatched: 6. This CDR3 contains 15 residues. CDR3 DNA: TGTGCCAGCAGCTTAGATGGACAGGGAACCCAGCCCCAGCATTTT. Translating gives CASSLDGQGTQPQHF.

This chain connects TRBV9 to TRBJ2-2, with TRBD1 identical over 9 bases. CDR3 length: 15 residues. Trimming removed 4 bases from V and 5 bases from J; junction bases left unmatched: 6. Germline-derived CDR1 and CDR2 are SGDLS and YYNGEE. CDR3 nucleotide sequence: TGTGCCAGCAGCCCGGGGACAGGGAGGACCGGGGAGCTGTTTTTT. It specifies CASSPGTGRTGELFF.

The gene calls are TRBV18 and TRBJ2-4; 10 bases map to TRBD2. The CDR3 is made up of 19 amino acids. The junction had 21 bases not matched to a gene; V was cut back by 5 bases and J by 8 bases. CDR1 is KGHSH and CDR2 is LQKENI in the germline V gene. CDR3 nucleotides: TGTGCCAGCTCAATGATGGACCTAGCGGGAGCTTTGGACTGGGACATTCAGTACTTC. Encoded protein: CASSMMDLAGALDWDIQYF.